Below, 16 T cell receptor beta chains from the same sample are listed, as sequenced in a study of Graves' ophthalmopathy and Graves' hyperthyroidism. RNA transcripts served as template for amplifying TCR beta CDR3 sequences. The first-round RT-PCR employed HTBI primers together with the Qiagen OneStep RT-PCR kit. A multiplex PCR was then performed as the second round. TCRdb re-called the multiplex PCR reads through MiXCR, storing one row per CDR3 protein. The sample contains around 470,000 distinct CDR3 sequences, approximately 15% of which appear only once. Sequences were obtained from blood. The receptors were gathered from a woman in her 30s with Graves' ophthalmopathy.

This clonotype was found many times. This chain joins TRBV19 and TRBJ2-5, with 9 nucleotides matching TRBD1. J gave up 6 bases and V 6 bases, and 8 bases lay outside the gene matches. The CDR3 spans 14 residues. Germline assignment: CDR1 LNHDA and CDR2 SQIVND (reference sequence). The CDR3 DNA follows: TGTGCCAGTAGCACAGGGGGCGCGGGAAAGACCCAGTACTTC. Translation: CASSTGGAGKTQYF.

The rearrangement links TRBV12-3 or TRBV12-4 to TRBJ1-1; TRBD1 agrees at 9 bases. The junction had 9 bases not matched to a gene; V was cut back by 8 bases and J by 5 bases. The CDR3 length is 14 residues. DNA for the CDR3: TGTGCCAGCTTGGAGGGGACAGGGCGGACTGAAGCTTTCTTT. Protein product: CASLEGTGRTEAFF.

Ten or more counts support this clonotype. Here the CDR3 DNA reads TGCGCCAGCAGCCAAGATGAGGCAGGTTCGGATGGAAACACCATATATTTT. It translates to CASSQDEAGSDGNTIYF. This chain uses TRBV4-1 with TRBJ1-3, with D unclear. In germline, CDR1 is MGHRA, CDR2 YSYEKL. The CDR3 consists of 17 residues. V was clipped by 0 bases and J by 3 bases, with 15 bases between them.

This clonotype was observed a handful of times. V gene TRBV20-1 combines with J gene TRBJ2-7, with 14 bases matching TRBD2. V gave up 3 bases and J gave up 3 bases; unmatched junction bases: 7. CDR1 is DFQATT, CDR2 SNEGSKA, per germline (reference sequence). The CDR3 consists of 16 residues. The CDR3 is CSASGTSGSLVYEQYF. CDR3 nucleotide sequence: TGCAGTGCTAGCGGGACTAGCGGGAGCTTGGTCTACGAGCAGTACTTC.

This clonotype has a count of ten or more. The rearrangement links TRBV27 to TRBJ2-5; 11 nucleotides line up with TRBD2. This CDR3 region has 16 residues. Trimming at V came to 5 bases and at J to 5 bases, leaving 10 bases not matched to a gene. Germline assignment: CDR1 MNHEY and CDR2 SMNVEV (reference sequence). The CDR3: CASSPSLAGGRETQYF. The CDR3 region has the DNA TGTGCCAGCAGTCCCTCCCTAGCGGGAGGACGGGAGACCCAGTACTTC.

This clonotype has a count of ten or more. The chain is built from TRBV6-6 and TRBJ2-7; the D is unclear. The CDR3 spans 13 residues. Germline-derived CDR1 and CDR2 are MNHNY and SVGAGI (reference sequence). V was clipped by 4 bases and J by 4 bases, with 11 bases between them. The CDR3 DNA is TGTGCCAGCAGTTCGGGCAGAACTTACGAGCAGTACTTC. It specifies CASSSGRTYEQYF.

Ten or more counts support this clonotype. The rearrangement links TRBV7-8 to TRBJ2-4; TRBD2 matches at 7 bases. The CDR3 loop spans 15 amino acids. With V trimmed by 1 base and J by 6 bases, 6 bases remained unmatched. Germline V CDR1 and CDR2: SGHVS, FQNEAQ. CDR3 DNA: TGTGCCAGCAGCTTAGTGGGAGGGATGGGAAACATTCAGTACTTC. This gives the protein CASSLVGGMGNIQYF.

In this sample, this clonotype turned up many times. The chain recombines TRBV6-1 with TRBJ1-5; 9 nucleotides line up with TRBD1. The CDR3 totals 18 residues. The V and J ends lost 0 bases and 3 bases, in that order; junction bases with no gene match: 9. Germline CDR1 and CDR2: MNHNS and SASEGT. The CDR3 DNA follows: TGTGCCAGCAGTGAAGCTTGGGGGGGACAGGGACTCAATCAGCCCCAGCATTTT. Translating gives CASSEAWGGQGLNQPQHF.

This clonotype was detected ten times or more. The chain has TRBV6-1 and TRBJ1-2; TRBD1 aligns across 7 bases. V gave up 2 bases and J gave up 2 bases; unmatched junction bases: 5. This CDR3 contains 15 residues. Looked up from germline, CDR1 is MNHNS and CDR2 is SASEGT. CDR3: CASSESGGQNYGYTF. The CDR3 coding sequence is TGTGCCAGCAGTGAAAGTGGGGGACAGAACTATGGCTACACCTTC.

CDR3 sequence (DNA): TGTGCCAGCAGTACCGACAGGGTAGCTCAGCCCCAGCATTTT. As protein: CASSTDRVAQPQHF. The chain is built from TRBV6-5 and TRBJ1-5; 7 nucleotides agree with TRBD1. CDR3 length: 14 amino acids. With 5 bases clipped from V and 6 bases from J, the junction kept 7 bases outside the gene matches. Germline V gene sequence: CDR1 MNHEY, CDR2 SVGAGI.

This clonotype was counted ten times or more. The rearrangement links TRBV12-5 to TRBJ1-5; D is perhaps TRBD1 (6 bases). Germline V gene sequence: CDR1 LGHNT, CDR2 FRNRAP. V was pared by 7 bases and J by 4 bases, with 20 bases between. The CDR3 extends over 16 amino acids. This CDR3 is CASAITPGTLNQPQHF. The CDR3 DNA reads TGTGCTAGTGCCATTACACCCGGGACATTGAATCAGCCCCAGCATTTT.

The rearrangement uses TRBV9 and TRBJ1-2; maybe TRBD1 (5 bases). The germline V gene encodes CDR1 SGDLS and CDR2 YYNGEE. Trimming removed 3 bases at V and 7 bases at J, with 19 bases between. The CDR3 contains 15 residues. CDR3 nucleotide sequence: TGTGCCAGCAGCGAAGGGGCTGGAGGACTGGGTGGCTACACCTTC. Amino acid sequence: CASSEGAGGLGGYTF.

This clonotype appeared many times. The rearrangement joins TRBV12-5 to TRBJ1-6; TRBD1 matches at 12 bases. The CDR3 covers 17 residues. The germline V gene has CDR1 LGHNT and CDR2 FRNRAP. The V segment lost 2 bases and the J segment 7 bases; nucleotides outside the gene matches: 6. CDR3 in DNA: TGTGCTAGTGGTTTGAGGGGACAGGGGGCTAGGAATTCACCCCTCCACTTT. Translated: CASGLRGQGARNSPLHF.

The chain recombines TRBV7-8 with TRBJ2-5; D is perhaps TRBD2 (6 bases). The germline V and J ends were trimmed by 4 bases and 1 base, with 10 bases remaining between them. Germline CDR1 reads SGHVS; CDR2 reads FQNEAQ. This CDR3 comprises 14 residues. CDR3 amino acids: CASSWGGAQETQYF. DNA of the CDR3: TGTGCCAGCAGCTGGGGCGGGGCCCAAGAGACCCAGTACTTC.

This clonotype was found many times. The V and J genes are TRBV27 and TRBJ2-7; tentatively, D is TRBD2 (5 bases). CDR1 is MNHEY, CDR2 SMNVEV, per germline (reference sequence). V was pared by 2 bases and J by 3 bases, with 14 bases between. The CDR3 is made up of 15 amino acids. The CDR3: CASSLKSGSSYEQYF. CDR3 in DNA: TGTGCCAGCAGTTTAAAGTCGGGGAGCAGCTACGAGCAGTACTTC.

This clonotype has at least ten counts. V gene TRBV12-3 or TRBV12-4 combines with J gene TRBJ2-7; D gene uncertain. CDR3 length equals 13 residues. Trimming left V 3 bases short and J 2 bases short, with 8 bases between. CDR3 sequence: CASSFGQAYEQYF. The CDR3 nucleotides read TGTGCCAGCAGTTTTGGTCAAGCCTACGAGCAGTACTTC.